A single sample is the source of the 11 T cell receptor beta chains below, sequenced in a study of T cells after yellow fever vaccination. TCRdb re-called the 5' RACE reads through MiXCR, storing one row per CDR3 protein. Among about 330,000 distinct CDR3 sequences, 6.8% were seen once, and the ten largest hold 18%. The sample here was PBMCs, taken roughly 47 days after the first yellow fever vaccination. These receptors came from a man aged 18 to 30 who received the YFV17D yellow fever vaccine.

The CDR3 protein is CSVNTPLPYEQYV. CDR3 nucleotides: TGCAGTGTCAACACTCCCCTCCCCTACGAGCAGTACGTC. The chain links TRBV20-1 to TRBJ2-7; D gene uncertain. Germline V gene data show CDR1 as DFQATT and CDR2 as SNEGSKA (reference sequence). V lost 7 bases, J lost 2 bases, and 15 bases lay in between. The CDR3 totals 13 residues.

A few counts support this clonotype. V gene TRBV20-1 combines with J gene TRBJ1-2; perhaps TRBD1 as D (5 bases). CDR3 length: 13 residues. Deletions cut 0 bases from V and 8 bases from J, with 13 bases between. Germline CDR1 DFQATT, CDR2 SNEGSKA (reference sequence). DNA of the CDR3: TGCAGTGCTAGAGATCCTCATGGACAAGGCTACACCTTC. Protein sequence: CSARDPHGQGYTF.

This clonotype was seen more than once but under ten times. V is TRBV7-2 and J is TRBJ1-1; D not resolved. V lost 5 bases, J lost 5 bases, and 12 bases lay in between. The CDR3 runs 13 residues. Germline assignment: CDR1 SGHTA and CDR2 FQGNSA. The DNA of the CDR3 is TGTGCCAGCAGCCAAGTATCAGGAACTGAAGCTTTCTTT. This codes for CASSQVSGTEAFF. Based on the CDR3 plus reference TRBV7-2 and TRBJ1-1, the full variable domain is GAGVSQSPSNKVTEKGKDVELRCDPISGHTALYWYRQSLGQGLEFLIYFQGNSAPDKSGLPSDRFSAERTGGSVSTLTIQRTQQEDSAVYLCASSQVSGTEAFFGQGTRLTVV.

The chain links TRBV5-3 to TRBJ2-3; 7 positions agree with TRBD1. TRBV5-3 carries the ORF label, with uncertain function. V shed 8 bases, J shed 1 base, and the junction held 10 bases outside the gene matches. This CDR3 spans 15 amino acids. Here the CDR3 reads CARGDTGTGTDTQYF. The CDR3 DNA reads TGTGCCAGGGGGGACACCGGGACAGGCACAGATACGCAGTATTTT.

At least ten counts were recorded for this clonotype. This chain joins TRBV5-1 and TRBJ1-3, with D unresolved. Trimming pared 0 bases from V and 2 bases from J, leaving 6 bases between. The CDR3 length is 14 residues. The germline V gene encodes CDR1 SGHRS and CDR2 YFSETQ. CDR3 DNA sequence: TGCGCCAGCAGCTTGGCCGCGACTGGAAACACCATATATTTT. As protein: CASSLAATGNTIYF. The full variable domain, its missing parts supplied by reference TRBV5-1 and TRBJ1-3, is KAGVTQTPRYLIKTRGQQVTLSCSPISGHRSVSWYQQTPGQGLQFLFEYFSETQRNKGNFPGRFSGRQFSNSRSEMNVSTLELGDSALYLCASSLAATGNTIYFGEGSWLTVV.

There are many counts of this clonotype. This chain joins TRBV12-3 or TRBV12-4 and TRBJ1-2; D not certain. Trimming took 6 bases from V and 7 from J, leaving 9 bases between them. The CDR3 runs to 11 residues. CDR3 bases: TGTGCCAGCAGCATCATGGGTGGCTACACCTTC. Protein sequence: CASSIMGGYTF.

The rearrangement joins TRBV7-2 to TRBJ1-5; no clear D. This CDR3 is 15 amino acids long. Per the germline V gene, CDR1 is SGHTA and CDR2 is FQGNSA. Trimming cost V 1 base and J 0 bases, with 7 bases left between them. CDR3 loop: CASSLGHYSNQPQHF. In DNA, the CDR3 is TGTGCCAGCAGCTTAGGACACTATAGCAATCAGCCCCAGCATTTT. Full variable domain (outside the CDR3, taken from reference TRBV7-2 and TRBJ1-5): GAGVSQSPSNKVTEKGKDVELRCDPISGHTALYWYRQSLGQGLEFLIYFQGNSAPDKSGLPSDRFSAERTGGSVSTLTIQRTQQEDSAVYLCASSLGHYSNQPQHFGDGTRLSIL.

This clonotype was recorded many times. The chain has TRBV6-2 or TRBV6-3 and TRBJ2-7; D gene uncertain. The CDR3 contains 12 residues. The ends were cut back, 5 bases at V and 4 bases at J, with 9 bases in the middle. Germline lookup yields CDR1 MNHEY and CDR2 SVGEGT. CDR3 DNA: TGTGCCAGCAGTAAGGACCAGTACGAGCAGTACGTC. This translates into CASSKDQYEQYV.

The chain employs TRBV11-2 and TRBJ1-5; D might be TRBD1 (5 bases). Germline assignment: CDR1 SGHAT and CDR2 FQNNGV. CDR3 size: 13 residues. The V end was cut by 3 bases, the J end by 6 bases, with 9 bases between. For the CDR3, the DNA is TGTGCCAGCAGCTTTAGCAGGGTTCAGCCCCAGCATTTT. Amino acid sequence: CASSFSRVQPQHF. The whole variable domain, remainder taken from reference TRBV11-2 and TRBJ1-5, is EAGVAQSPRYKIIEKRQSVAFWCNPISGHATLYWYQQILGQGPKLLIQFQNNGVVDDSQLPKDRFSAERLKGVDSTLKIQPAKLEDSAVYLCASSFSRVQPQHFGDGTRLSIL.

The table lists this clonotype with a few counts. The genes are TRBV9 and TRBJ1-3, with TRBD1 as a possible D gene (5 bases). The CDR3 extends over 14 amino acids. Germline loops: CDR1 SGDLS, CDR2 YYNGEE. V lost 4 bases and J lost 6, with 14 bases in between. This CDR3 reads CASSLRSQENTIYF. CDR3 bases: TGTGCCAGCAGCCTCAGATCACAGGAAAACACCATATATTTT.

In its sample, this clonotype was seen many times. This chain connects TRBV29-1 to TRBJ1-1; TRBD1 is a possible D gene (5 bases). Germline V gives CDR1 SQVTM, CDR2 ANQGSEA. The CDR3 runs 12 residues. The V gene lost 7 bases and the J gene lost 6 bases, with 15 bases spanning the gap. This CDR3 is CSGILAGSEAFF. For the CDR3, the DNA is TGCAGCGGAATACTGGCAGGGTCTGAAGCTTTCTTT.